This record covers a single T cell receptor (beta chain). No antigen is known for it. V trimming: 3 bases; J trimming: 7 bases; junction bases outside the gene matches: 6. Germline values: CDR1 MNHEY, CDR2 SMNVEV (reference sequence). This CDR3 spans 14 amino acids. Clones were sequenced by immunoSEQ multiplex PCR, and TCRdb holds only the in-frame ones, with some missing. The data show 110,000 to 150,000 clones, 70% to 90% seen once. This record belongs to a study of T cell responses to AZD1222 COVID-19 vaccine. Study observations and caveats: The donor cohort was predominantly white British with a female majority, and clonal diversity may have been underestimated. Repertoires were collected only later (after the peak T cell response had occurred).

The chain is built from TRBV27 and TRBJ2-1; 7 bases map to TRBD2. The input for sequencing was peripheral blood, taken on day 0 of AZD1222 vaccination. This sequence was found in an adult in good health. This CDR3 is CASSFRAGENEQFF. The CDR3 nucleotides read TGTGCCAGCAGTTTTAGGGCGGGAGAGAATGAGCAGTTCTTC.